This TCR beta chain was captured in a study of cytomegalovirus exposure and HLA in healthy donors. Study findings and constraints: A list of 164 TCR beta chains associated with cytomegalovirus was given. Researchers reported in a later analysis that a missense DCLRE1C variant was tied to TCR beta V- and J-gene trimming. It was reported that the classifier diagnosed cytomegalovirus status with high specificity and sensitivity in both the original and validation cohorts.

Trimming took 8 bases from V and 0 from J, leaving 11 bases between them. The CDR3 has 13 amino acids. Per the germline V gene, CDR1 is MDHEN and CDR2 is SYDVKM. Note on this clone: The antigen remains unidentified.

This PCR relied on a set of 60 Vbeta primers and 13 Jbeta primers. Profiling relied on immunoSEQ multiplex PCR, and the TCRdb table lists in-frame clones only, not all of them. The sample includes around 140,000 clones, approximately 78% of them seen just once. At the time of sampling, donors were nominally healthy, though unrecorded immune exposures were likely. The sequenced sample was PBMCs. The chain is built from TRBV28 and TRBJ2-7; D possibly corresponds to TRBD2 (5 bases). This TCR came from a female donor in good health and CMV-seronegative. Here the CDR3 DNA reads TGTGCCAGCCGCCCGGGGAGCTCCTACGAGCAGTACTTC. Translated, it gives CASRPGSSYEQYF.